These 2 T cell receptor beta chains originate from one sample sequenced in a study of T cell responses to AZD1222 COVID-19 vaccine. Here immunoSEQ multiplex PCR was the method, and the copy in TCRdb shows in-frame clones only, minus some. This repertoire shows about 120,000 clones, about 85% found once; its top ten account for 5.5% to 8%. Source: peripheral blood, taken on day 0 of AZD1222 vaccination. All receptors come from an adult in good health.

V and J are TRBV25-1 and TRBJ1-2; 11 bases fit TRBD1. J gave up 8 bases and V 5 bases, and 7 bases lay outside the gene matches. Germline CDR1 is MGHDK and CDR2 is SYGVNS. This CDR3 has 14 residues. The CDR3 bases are TGTGCCAGCAGTCCAGGGACAGGGGGTTCGGGCTACACCTTC. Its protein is CASSPGTGGSGYTF.

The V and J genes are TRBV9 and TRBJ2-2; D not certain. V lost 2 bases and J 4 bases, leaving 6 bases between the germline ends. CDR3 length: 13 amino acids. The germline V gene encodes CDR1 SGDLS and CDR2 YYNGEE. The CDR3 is CASSVLLTGELFF. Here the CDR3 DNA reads TGTGCCAGCAGCGTCCTGCTCACCGGGGAGCTGTTTTTT.